Shown below are 30 T cell receptor beta chains from a single sample sequenced in a study of T cell responses to AZD1222 COVID-19 vaccine. Profiled with immunoSEQ multiplex PCR; TCRdb holds only in-frame clones, not every one. Of just over 60,000 clones in the sample, approximately 83% are singletons; the top ten hold over 13%. This specimen was peripheral blood, taken on day 0 of AZD1222 vaccination. These receptor sequences come from an adult in good health.

V usage is TRBV7-2 and J usage is TRBJ1-5; a weak D match, TRBD1 (6 bases). The V end lost 5 bases, the J end lost 5 bases, and 13 bases lay between the germline ends. The CDR3 is 14 amino acids. From germline, CDR1 is SGHTA and CDR2 FQGNSA. The CDR3 loop reads CASSPVGGYQPQHF. The DNA of the CDR3 is TGTGCCAGCAGCCCCGTAGGGGGGTATCAGCCCCAGCATTTT.

The chain joins TRBV9 to TRBJ2-7; no clear D. Germline V gene lookup returns CDR1 SGDLS and CDR2 YYNGEE. V lost 0 bases to trimming and J lost 0 bases, with 7 bases between them. CDR3 length: 14 amino acids. CDR3 sequence (DNA): TGTGCCAGCAGCGTAGTCGGAGACTCCTACGAGCAGTACTTC. Protein: CASSVVGDSYEQYF.

The chain employs TRBV12-5 and TRBJ2-3; D perhaps matches TRBD2 (7 bases). V was pared by 7 bases and J by 1 base, with 15 bases between. The CDR3 loop spans 15 amino acids. CDR1 and CDR2 from the germline V gene are LGHNT and FRNRAP. The CDR3 sequence is CASALGGAGTDTQYF. The CDR3, as DNA: TGTGCTAGTGCCTTAGGGGGGGCGGGCACAGATACGCAGTATTTT.

Only a few counts were recorded for this clone. The V gene is TRBV6-2 or TRBV6-3, the J gene TRBJ2-7; 9 nucleotides match TRBD2. The germline gives CDR1 MNHEY, CDR2 SVGEGT. V gave up 5 bases and J gave up 4 bases; unmatched junction bases: 15. The CDR3 length is 17 residues. The CDR3 reads CASSPWLAGFTLYEQYF. CDR3 DNA sequence: TGTGCCAGCAGTCCGTGGCTAGCGGGGTTTACTCTTTACGAGCAGTACTTC.

The chain has TRBV2 and TRBJ2-7; maybe TRBD1 (6 bases). This CDR3 is 13 amino acids long. The germline V gene encodes CDR1 SNHLY and CDR2 FYNNEI. V shed 7 bases and J shed 2 bases, with 12 bases lying between them. The DNA of the CDR3 is TGTGCCAGCACCCGGACAGATACCTACGAGCAGTACTTC. Its translation is CASTRTDTYEQYF.

J is TRBJ2-7 and V is TRBV11-3; a possible D gene is TRBD1 (6 bases). Trimming removed 4 bases at V and 3 bases at J, with 10 bases between. The CDR3 is made up of 13 amino acids. Per germline, CDR1 SGHNT and CDR2 YENEEA. The CDR3 spells CASSSGQSYEQYF. CDR3 sequence (DNA): TGTGCCAGCAGCTCCGGACAGAGCTACGAGCAGTACTTC.

The chain has TRBV5-4 and TRBJ2-7; no reliable D call. Trimming shortened V by 3 bases and J by 6 bases, and 10 bases separated the two germline ends. This CDR3 comprises 12 residues. CDR1 and CDR2 from the germline V gene are SGHNT and YYREEE (reference sequence). The CDR3 loop is CASSSGPGEQYF. The CDR3 DNA sequence: TGTGCCAGCAGCTCCGGGCCAGGCGAGCAGTACTTC. The whole variable domain, filled in from reference TRBV5-4 and TRBJ2-7, reads ETGVTQSPTHLIKTRGQQVTLRCSSQSGHNTVSWYQQALGQGPQFIFQYYREEENGRGNFPPRFSGLQFPNYSSELNVNALELDDSALYLCASSSGPGEQYFGPGTRLTVT.

The rearrangement joins TRBV7-8 to TRBJ1-4; tentatively, D is TRBD1 (5 bases). V shed 1 base and J shed 0 bases, with 12 bases lying between them. CDR1 and CDR2 (germline): SGHVS, FQNEAQ. The CDR3 is 17 residues long. The CDR3 DNA follows: TGTGCCAGCAGCTTAGGAGGGGCGGGTTCAACTAATGAAAAACTGTTTTTT. It yields the protein CASSLGGAGSTNEKLFF.

The chain has TRBV5-8 and TRBJ1-3, with D perhaps matching TRBD1 (5 bases). The CDR3 covers 15 residues. The germline V gene encodes CDR1 SGHTS and CDR2 YDEGEE. V was pared by 3 bases and J by 4 bases, with 14 bases between. DNA for the CDR3: TGTGCCAGCAGCTCCCAAGGGGTAGCCGGAAACACCATATATTTT. It specifies CASSSQGVAGNTIYF.

The chain couples TRBV19 to TRBJ1-2, with no clear D. CDR3 size: 15 residues. V lost 0 bases to trimming and J lost 2 bases, with 10 bases between them. Germline V gene data show CDR1 as LNHDA and CDR2 as SQIVND (reference sequence). DNA of the CDR3: TGTGCCAGTAGTATAGAGACAAGTCTAAACTATGGCTACACCTTC. Translating it yields CASSIETSLNYGYTF.

The chain is built from TRBV27 and TRBJ2-3, with 7 bases fitting TRBD1. The CDR3 extends over 16 amino acids. Losses at the gene ends were 0 bases for V and 3 bases for J; bases not matched to a gene: 6. The germline V gene encodes CDR1 MNHEY and CDR2 SMNVEV (reference sequence). CDR3 residues: CASSLSNRGRTDTQYF. For the CDR3, the DNA is TGTGCCAGCAGTTTATCAAACAGGGGTCGGACAGATACGCAGTATTTT.

This clone was observed a handful of times. V gene TRBV18 combines with J gene TRBJ2-2; 7 positions agree with TRBD1. This CDR3 spans 16 amino acids. Germline V lookup: CDR1 KGHSH, CDR2 LQKENI. The trim removed 2 bases at V and 2 bases at J, leaving 5 bases unmatched. CDR3 sequence: CASSPEGARNTGELFF. The DNA for the CDR3 is TGTGCCAGCTCACCAGAGGGGGCGCGTAACACCGGGGAGCTGTTTTTT.

The V gene is TRBV11-2, the J gene TRBJ1-1, with a weak D call TRBD1 (5 bases). The germline V gene encodes CDR1 SGHAT and CDR2 FQNNGV. V dropped 8 bases and J dropped 7 bases, with 14 bases sitting between them. CDR3 length: 12 amino acids. For the CDR3, the DNA is TGTGCCAGCGGCCTCGGGACGGTTGAAGCTTTCTTT. This gives the protein CASGLGTVEAFF.

The chain recombines TRBV4-2 with TRBJ1-4; the D is unclear. The V end was cut by 0 bases, the J end by 13 bases, with 15 bases between. The CDR3 is 14 residues long. Germline CDR1 reads LGHNA; CDR2 reads YNFKEQ. CDR3 DNA sequence: TGTGCCAGCAGCCAAGATCCGGCAGGTTCTCGACTGTTTTTT. Protein: CASSQDPAGSRLFF.

The CDR3 DNA reads TGTGCCAGCAGTGGGGACAGCTATGAGCAGTTCTTC. Protein: CASSGDSYEQFF. The J gene is TRBJ2-1, the V gene TRBV2, with 7 bases identical to TRBD1. Trimming cost V 4 bases and J 8 bases; bases outside gene matches: 2. Germline V gives CDR1 SNHLY, CDR2 FYNNEI. CDR3 length: 12 residues.

The J gene is TRBJ1-2, the V gene TRBV19, with unresolved D. The V gene lost 7 bases and the J gene lost 5 bases, with 14 bases spanning the gap. Germline V gives CDR1 LNHDA, CDR2 SQIVND (reference sequence). The CDR3 runs 13 residues. The chain's CDR3 is CASMGLDPYGYTF. Here the CDR3 DNA reads TGTGCCAGTATGGGCTTAGACCCTTATGGCTACACCTTC.

Written as DNA, the CDR3 is TGCGCCAGCAGCTCCGACAGGGCCTCTGGAAACACCATATATTTT. Amino acid sequence: CASSSDRASGNTIYF. This chain uses TRBV5-1 with TRBJ1-3; 7 nucleotides align to TRBD1. The CDR3 is 15 amino acids. V shed 3 bases and J 0 bases; nucleotides not matched to a gene: 3. Germline CDR1 reads SGHRS; CDR2 reads YFSETQ.

V usage is TRBV7-2 and J usage is TRBJ1-2; D is possibly TRBD1 (5 bases). Per germline, CDR1 SGHTA and CDR2 FQGNSA. CDR3 length equals 15 residues. V was pared by 0 bases and J by 8 bases, with 16 bases between. CDR3 nucleotide sequence: TGTGCCAGCAGCTTAGCCGGGCAGGGACTGGAAGGCTACACCTTC. Its translation: CASSLAGQGLEGYTF.

V is TRBV19 and J is TRBJ2-3; D perhaps matches TRBD1 (6 bases). The length of the CDR3 is 17 residues. Germline V gives CDR1 LNHDA, CDR2 SQIVND (reference sequence). V lost 8 bases, J lost 5 bases, and 26 bases lay in between. CDR3 region: CASLPLDSRGGIDTQYF. CDR3 in DNA: TGTGCCAGTCTTCCACTGGACAGTCGAGGTGGGATAGATACGCAGTATTTT.

The rearrangement links TRBV27 to TRBJ1-5; TRBD1 matches at 11 bases. Germline CDR1 is MNHEY and CDR2 is SMNVEV (reference sequence). The CDR3 sequence is 18 residues long. Trimming at V came to 6 bases and at J to 0 bases, leaving 10 bases not matched to a gene. The CDR3, as DNA: TGTGCCAGCAGCCGCGGACAGGGGGCTTCCTATAGCAATCAGCCCCAGCATTTT. It yields the protein CASSRGQGASYSNQPQHF.

The chain joins TRBV3-1 (or the pseudogene TRBV3-2) to TRBJ2-3, with TRBD2 as a possible D gene (7 bases). CDR3 length: 16 amino acids. V shed 4 bases and J shed 4 bases, with 18 bases lying between them. Germline values: CDR1 LGHDT, CDR2 YNNKEL (reference sequence). The CDR3 nucleotides are TGTGCCAGCAGCCCACGCGGGGGCCTACGGGCAGATACGCAGTATTTT. This translates into CASSPRGGLRADTQYF.

The V and J genes are TRBV6-2 or TRBV6-3 and TRBJ1-5; D is unresolved. V was pared by 6 bases and J by 4 bases, with 7 bases between. This CDR3 has 12 amino acids. The germline CDR1 and CDR2 sequences are MNHEY and SVGEGT. The CDR3 region has the DNA TGTGCCAGCAGCGTCCCAAATCAGCCCCAGCATTTT. It specifies CASSVPNQPQHF.

Regarding this clone: It is unclear where the CDR3 begins or ends on the DNA, so no DNA is shown, and the CDR3 is as TCRdb lists it. This chain links TRBV28 with TRBJ1-2; TRBD1, the D gene given by the table, was not confirmed from the DNA. The CDR3 spans 12 residues, counting both ends. The germline CDR1 and CDR2 sequences are MDHEN and SYDVKM. CDR3 protein: CASSPQVAGGTF.

V gene TRBV3-1 (or the pseudogene TRBV3-2) combines with J gene TRBJ1-2, with D maybe TRBD1 (6 bases). CDR1 is LGHDT, CDR2 YNNKEL, per germline (reference sequence). The CDR3 length is 15 residues. V lost 0 bases, J lost 7 bases, and 15 bases lay in between. CDR3 residues: CASSQDNREERGYTF. DNA for the CDR3: TGTGCCAGCAGCCAAGATAACAGGGAAGAGCGTGGCTACACCTTC.

The chain employs TRBV3-1 (or the pseudogene TRBV3-2) and TRBJ2-7; D gene ambiguous. Germline values: CDR1 LGHDT, CDR2 YNNKEL (reference sequence). Between the trimmed V and J ends, which lost 6 bases and 1 base, there was a span of 13 bases. The CDR3 length is 14 residues. The CDR3 region is CASSPTELSYEQYF. CDR3 coding DNA: TGTGCCAGCAGTCCAACGGAGCTGTCCTACGAGCAGTACTTC.

The chain couples TRBV5-8 to TRBJ1-1, with D maybe TRBD1 (5 bases). The V gene lost 4 bases and the J gene lost 10 bases, with 11 bases spanning the gap. This CDR3 contains 11 residues. Germline V gene lookup returns CDR1 SGHTS and CDR2 YDEGEE. CDR3: CASSLVGGAFF. In DNA form, the CDR3 reads TGTGCCAGCAGCCTAGTGGGGGGAGCTTTCTTT.

V is TRBV19 and J is TRBJ1-5, with D unresolved. V shed 0 bases and J shed 5 bases, with 5 bases lying between them. The CDR3 loop spans 13 amino acids. Germline V gene sequence: CDR1 LNHDA, CDR2 SQIVND (reference sequence). The CDR3 reads CASSIDLDQPQHF. The CDR3 DNA follows: TGTGCCAGTAGTATAGATCTGGATCAGCCCCAGCATTTT.

The gene calls are TRBV18 and TRBJ2-3, with D unclear. The germline V gene has CDR1 KGHSH and CDR2 LQKENI. The CDR3 is 13 amino acids. Trimming stripped 3 bases from V and 5 bases from J, with 9 bases between. CDR3 bases: TGTGCCAGCTCACCCCCGACGGTAGATACGCAGTATTTT. Translation gives CASSPPTVDTQYF.

The V gene is TRBV2, the J gene TRBJ2-5; 11 bases fit TRBD1. The ends lost 8 bases at V and 5 bases at J; junction bases unmatched: 7. Per the germline V gene, CDR1 is SNHLY and CDR2 is FYNNEI. The CDR3 covers 14 residues. The CDR3 bases are TGTGCCAGCGGCTTGGGACAGGGGGAGGAGACCCAGTACTTC. It specifies CASGLGQGEETQYF. Full variable domain (missing parts from reference TRBV2 and TRBJ2-5): EPEVTQTPSHQVTQMGQEVILRCVPISNHLYFYWYRQILGQKVEFLVSFYNNEISEKSEIFDDQFSVERPDGSNFTLKIRSTKLEDSAMYFCASGLGQGEETQYFGPGTRLLVL.

V and J are TRBV7-9 and TRBJ1-1; D not resolved. With 5 bases removed from V and 0 bases from J, the gap between germline ends came to 7 bases. CDR3 size: 13 residues. CDR1 and CDR2 from the germline V gene are SEHNR and FQNEAQ (reference sequence). The CDR3: CASSPDLNTEAFF. The CDR3 DNA sequence: TGTGCCAGCAGCCCGGACCTGAACACTGAAGCTTTCTTT.